This T cell receptor beta chain was sequenced in a study of blood T cells in healthy people across ages. CDR3 length: 13 amino acids. Trimming took 7 bases from V and 0 from J, leaving 9 bases between them. Germline CDR1 is MNHEY and CDR2 is SMNVEV (reference sequence). PCR was performed a second time for roughly 7 to 12 cycles using a sample-barcoded 5' primer and a J-beta primer mix. TCRdb processed the 5' RACE reads anew with MiXCR; each CDR3 protein has one entry. The sample records more than 1,000,000 distinct CDR3 sequences, almost 25% being singletons. The sample also formed part of further work on T cells of mothers and their children. That paper notes: All RNA that had been extracted was used for cDNA synthesis at roughly 1.6 ug per 15 ul.

The chain combines TRBV27 with TRBJ1-1; D is uncertain. The specimen sequenced was blood. The TCR sequence derives from a girl aged 2 to 10 in good health. The CDR3 nucleotides read TGTGCCAGCATGGATCATCTGAACACTGAAGCTTTCTTT. Translation: CASMDHLNTEAFF.